The 13 T cell receptor beta chains reported below all come from one sample, sequenced in a study of T cells expressing NK-cell markers. TCRdb processed the 5' RACE reads again and assigns one entry to each CDR3 protein, with no DNA. The repertoire table contains 150,000 to 180,000 distinct CDR3 sequences. Sequencing was carried out using blood T cells: a sorted CD56 or NKG2C T cell subset, CD4+ or CD8+ T cells, or bulk PBMC T cells (not recorded which). Receptor source: a woman in her forties or fifties in good health.

CDR3 region: CAWSQGTGAPLEQYF. J is TRBJ2-7 and V is TRBV30; lacking DNA, the TRBD1 call made by TCRdb goes unchecked. The CDR3 runs 15 residues. Germline lookup yields CDR1 GTSNPN and CDR2 SVGIG (reference sequence).

V is TRBV20-1 and J is TRBJ2-2; TCRdb's D call, TRBD2, is unchecked because there is no DNA. The CDR3 spans 15 residues. The V gene's germline CDR1 is DFQATT and CDR2 SNEGSKA (reference sequence). The CDR3 here is CSAPRSGTDTGELFF.

The rearrangement links TRBV28 to TRBJ2-4; the D gene TCRdb calls, TRBD2, cannot be checked with no DNA. This CDR3 comprises 17 residues. Germline V CDR1 and CDR2: MDHEN, SYDVKM. CDR3 in amino acids: CASSRTGLAGNEDIQYF. Based on the CDR3 plus reference TRBV28 and TRBJ2-4, the full variable domain is DVKVTQSSRYLVKRTGEKVFLECVQDMDHENMFWYRQDPGLGLRLIYFSYDVKMKEKGDIPEGYSVSREKKERFSLILESASTNQTSMYLCASSRTGLAGNEDIQYFGAGTRLSVL.

This chain connects TRBV4-1 to TRBJ2-1; TCRdb calls TRBD1, which cannot be checked without DNA. Germline CDR1 MGHRA, CDR2 YSYEKL. The CDR3 is made up of 18 amino acids. The CDR3: CASSHGTIRDSPYNEQFF.

The rearrangement joins TRBV11-3 to TRBJ2-1; with no DNA, the TCRdb D assignment of TRBD2 cannot be verified. Per germline, CDR1 SGHNT and CDR2 YENEEA. CDR3 length equals 18 residues. CDR3 sequence reads: CASSYLAGVIGSYNEQFF.

The chain is built from TRBV4-1 and TRBJ2-1; the D call of TRBD2 rests on TCRdb alone, since no DNA is present to check it. The germline V gene has CDR1 MGHRA and CDR2 YSYEKL. The CDR3 extends over 19 amino acids. The CDR3 reads CASSSPRTSGRSSYNEQFF.

CDR3 amino acids: CASLGGFEAFF. This chain links TRBV6-5 with TRBJ1-1; TCRdb returns TRBD1, unconfirmable since there is no DNA. The CDR3 has 11 residues. Looked up from germline, CDR1 is MNHEY and CDR2 is SVGAGI.

The V gene is TRBV5-6, the J gene TRBJ2-3; lacking DNA, the TRBD1 call made by TCRdb goes unchecked. Looked up from germline, CDR1 is SGHDT and CDR2 is YYEEEE. The CDR3 has 15 amino acids. The CDR3 sequence is CASSLEGGLRDTQYF.

The rearrangement joins TRBV7-7 to TRBJ2-5; TCRdb's D call of TRBD1 is untestable without DNA. Germline CDR1 reads SSHAT; CDR2 reads FNYEAQ (reference sequence). The CDR3 totals 15 residues. This CDR3 is CASSYSDRSQETQYF. The variable domain in full, with the rest retrieved from reference TRBV7-7 and TRBJ2-5, is GAGVSQSPRYKVTKRGQDVTLRCDPISSHATLYWYQQALGQGPEFLTYFNYEAQPDKSGLPSDRFSAERPEGSISTLTIQRTEQRDSAMYRCASSYSDRSQETQYFGPGTRLLVL.

This rearrangement joins TRBV11-2 to TRBJ2-1; TCRdb selects TRBD2, and the lack of DNA leaves this call unchecked. The CDR3 is 15 residues long. Per germline, CDR1 SGHAT and CDR2 FQNNGV. This CDR3 reads CASSLVGLASDEQFF.

J is TRBJ1-1 and V is TRBV5-1. Per germline, CDR1 SGHRS and CDR2 YFSETQ. The CDR3 length is 12 residues. The CDR3 region is CASSRTGTEAFF.

The chain uses TRBV4-1 and TRBJ2-1; the TCRdb D gene call, TRBD1, has no DNA to confirm it. The CDR3 runs 18 residues. From germline, CDR1 is MGHRA and CDR2 YSYEKL. The CDR3 loop reads CASSPGPGQKASYNEQFF.

The chain carries TRBV4-1 and TRBJ2-7; the D gene TCRdb calls, TRBD2, cannot be checked with no DNA. The CDR3 runs to 16 residues. The V gene's germline CDR1 is MGHRA and CDR2 YSYEKL. The chain's CDR3 is CASSQGRGLAGEEQYF.